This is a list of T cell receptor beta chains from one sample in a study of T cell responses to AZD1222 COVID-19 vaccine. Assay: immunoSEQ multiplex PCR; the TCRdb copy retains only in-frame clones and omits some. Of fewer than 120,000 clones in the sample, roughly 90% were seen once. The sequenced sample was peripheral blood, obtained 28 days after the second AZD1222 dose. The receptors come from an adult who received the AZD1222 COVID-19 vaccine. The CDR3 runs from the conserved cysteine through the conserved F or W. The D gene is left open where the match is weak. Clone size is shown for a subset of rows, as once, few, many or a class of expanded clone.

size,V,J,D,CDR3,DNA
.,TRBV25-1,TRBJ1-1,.,CASSPQSVRTEAFF,TGTGCCAGCAGTCCCCAGTCTGTCCGCACTGAAGCTTTCTTT
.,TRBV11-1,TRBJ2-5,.,CASSLQGSSETQYF,TGTGCCAGCAGCTTACAGGGCAGTTCGGAGACCCAGTACTTC
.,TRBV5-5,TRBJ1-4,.,CASSLAGSIPNEKLFF,TGTGCCAGCAGCTTAGCAGGGAGTATACCTAATGAAAAACTGTTTTTT
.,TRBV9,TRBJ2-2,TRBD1,CASSEVSDRGRTGELFF,TGTGCCAGCAGCGAGGTATCGGACAGGGGACGCACCGGGGAGCTGTTTTTT
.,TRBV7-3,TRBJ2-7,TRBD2,CASSLSGASYEQYF,TGTGCCAGCAGCCTTAGCGGGGCTTCCTACGAGCAGTACTTC
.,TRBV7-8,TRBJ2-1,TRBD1,CASSRSGTGTYNEQFF,TGTGCCAGCAGCCGCTCAGGGACAGGGACTTACAATGAGCAGTTCTTC
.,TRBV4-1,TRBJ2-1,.,CASSQAHPPTRYNEQFF,TGCGCCAGCAGCCAGGCGCATCCCCCCACTCGATACAATGAGCAGTTCTTC
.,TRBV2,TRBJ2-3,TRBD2,CASSELAGVSTDTQYF,TGTGCCAGCAGTGAACTAGCGGGAGTAAGCACAGATACGCAGTATTTT
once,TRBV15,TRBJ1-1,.,CATSRGLGPVEAFF,TGTGCCACCAGCAGAGGATTGGGGCCGGTTGAAGCTTTCTTT
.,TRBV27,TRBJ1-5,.,CASSSYGYNQPQHF,TGTGCCAGCAGTAGCTATGGGTACAATCAGCCCCAGCATTTT
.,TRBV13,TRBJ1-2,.,CASKVGNYGYTF,TGTGCCAGCAAGGTCGGCAACTATGGCTACACCTTC
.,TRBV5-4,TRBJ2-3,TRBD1,CASSLLGQGSDTQYF,TGTGCCAGCAGCTTGTTGGGACAGGGGTCCGATACGCAGTATTTT
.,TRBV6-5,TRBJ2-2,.,CASSYVAGSDTGELFF,TGTGCCAGCAGTTATGTCGCGGGGAGTGACACCGGGGAGCTGTTTTTT
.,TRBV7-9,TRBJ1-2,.,CASSTKVGYTF,TGTGCCAGCAGCACCAAAGTGGGCTACACCTTC
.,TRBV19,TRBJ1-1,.,CASTPGGAPNTEAFF,TGTGCCAGTACCCCAGGTGGGGCCCCGAACACTGAAGCTTTCTTT
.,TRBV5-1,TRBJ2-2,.,CASSPPPDTGELFF,TGCGCCAGCAGCCCCCCACCGGACACCGGGGAGCTGTTTTTT
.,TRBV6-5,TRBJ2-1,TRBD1,CASSLNRGEYNEQFF,TGTGCCAGCAGCCTCAACAGGGGAGAGTACAATGAGCAGTTCTTC
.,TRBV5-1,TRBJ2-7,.,CASSLGAGSPYEQYF,TGCGCCAGCAGCTTGGGGGCAGGGAGTCCGTACGAGCAGTACTTC
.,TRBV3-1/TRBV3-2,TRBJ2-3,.,CASSPNAGADTQYF,TGTGCCAGCAGCCCCAACGCGGGGGCGGATACGCAGTATTTT
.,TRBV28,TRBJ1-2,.,CASSFSLHRGYTF,TGTGCCAGCAGTTTTTCCCTCCATCGGGGCTACACCTTC
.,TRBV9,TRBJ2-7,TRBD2,CASSVGLAVIYEQYF,TGTGCCAGCAGTGTTGGACTAGCGGTTATCTACGAGCAGTACTTC
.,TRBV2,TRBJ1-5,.,CASKRGTSNQPQHF,TGTGCCAGCAAGCGGGGGACGAGCAATCAGCCCCAGCATTTT
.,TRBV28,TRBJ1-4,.,CASSSPLTGPQGNEKLFF,TGTGCCAGCAGTTCCCCCCTGACAGGTCCCCAGGGTAATGAAAAACTGTTTTTT
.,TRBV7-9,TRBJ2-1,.,CASSYPDSYNEQFF,TGTGCCAGCAGTTACCCGGACAGCTACAATGAGCAGTTCTTC
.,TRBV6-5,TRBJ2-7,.,CASSLDGEGEQYF,TGTGCCAGCAGTCTGGACGGGGAAGGCGAGCAGTACTTC
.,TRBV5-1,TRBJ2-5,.,CASSLVEPRSETQYF,TGCGCCAGCAGCTTGGTGGAACCCCGGTCAGAGACCCAGTACTTC
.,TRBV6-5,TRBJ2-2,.,CASSYVLRANTGELFF,TGTGCCAGCAGTTACGTACTCAGGGCGAACACCGGGGAGCTGTTTTTT
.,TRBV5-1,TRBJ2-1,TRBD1,CASSLTGTGGLNEQFF,TGCGCCAGCAGCTTGACCGGGACAGGGGGCCTCAATGAGCAGTTCTTC
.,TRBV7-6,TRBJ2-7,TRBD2,CASSLRWTSVGEQYF,TGTGCCAGCAGCTTAAGGTGGACTAGCGTGGGAGAGCAGTACTTC
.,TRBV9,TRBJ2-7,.,CASSVEGRVTYEQYF,TGTGCCAGCAGCGTAGAGGGGCGGGTAACCTACGAGCAGTACTTC
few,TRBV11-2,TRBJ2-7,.,CASSLEPVGMKEQYF,TGTGCCAGCAGCTTAGAGCCGGTCGGGATGAAAGAGCAGTACTTC
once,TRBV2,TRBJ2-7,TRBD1,CASSSGTGSSYEQYF,TGTGCCAGCAGTTCCGGGACAGGGAGCTCCTACGAGCAGTACTTC
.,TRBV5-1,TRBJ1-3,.,CASSLGQVAFGNTIYF,TGCGCCAGCAGCTTGGGACAGGTGGCGTTTGGAAACACCATATATTTT
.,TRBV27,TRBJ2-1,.,CASSPDADNEQFF,TGTGCCAGCAGTCCCGACGCAGACAATGAGCAGTTCTTC
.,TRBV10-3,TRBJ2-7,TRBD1,CATSGTGHYEQYF,TGTGCCACATCCGGGACAGGTCACTACGAGCAGTACTTC
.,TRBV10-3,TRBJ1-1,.,CAISESITPGQNTEAFF,TGTGCCATCAGTGAGTCGATCACCCCAGGCCAGAACACTGAAGCTTTCTTT
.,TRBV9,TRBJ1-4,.,CASSVGLQWNEKLFF,TGTGCCAGCAGCGTAGGGTTACAGTGGAATGAAAAACTGTTTTTT
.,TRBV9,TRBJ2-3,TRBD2,CASSTQLAGDLLTDTQYF,TGTGCCAGCAGCACCCAACTAGCGGGGGACCTCCTCACAGATACGCAGTATTTT
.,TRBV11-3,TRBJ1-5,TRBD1,CASSLDRRQGKSNQPQHF,TGTGCCAGCAGCTTAGATCGCCGACAGGGGAAGAGTAATCAGCCCCAGCATTTT
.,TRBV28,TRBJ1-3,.,CASTSSGNTIYF,TGTGCCAGTACATCGTCGGGAAACACCATATATTTT
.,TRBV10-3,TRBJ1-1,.,CAISEWGPIDEAFF,TGTGCCATCAGTGAGTGGGGGCCTATTGATGAAGCTTTCTTT
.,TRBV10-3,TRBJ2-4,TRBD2,CAVTAGASQGNIQYF,TGTGCCGTAACAGCGGGAGCGAGCCAAGGAAACATTCAGTACTTC
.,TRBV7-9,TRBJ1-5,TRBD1,CASSFQGENQPQHF,TGTGCCAGCAGCTTCCAGGGGGAGAATCAGCCCCAGCATTTT
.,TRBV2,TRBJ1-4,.,CASSEALQRNEKLFF,TGTGCCAGCAGTGAAGCGCTACAGAGAAATGAAAAACTGTTTTTT
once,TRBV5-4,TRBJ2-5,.,CASSRPGLAGETQYF,TGTGCCAGCAGCCGCCCGGGCCTCGCGGGGGAGACCCAGTACTTC
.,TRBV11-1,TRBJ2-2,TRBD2,CASSFSGRANTGELFF,TGTGCCAGCAGCTTTAGCGGGAGGGCGAACACCGGGGAGCTGTTTTTT
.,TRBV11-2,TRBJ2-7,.,CASSLAIMGYEQYF,TGTGCCAGCAGCTTAGCGATAATGGGCTACGAGCAGTACTTC
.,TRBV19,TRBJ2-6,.,CASSITGFTGANVLTF,TGTGCCAGTAGTATCACAGGGTTTACTGGGGCCAACGTCCTGACTTTC
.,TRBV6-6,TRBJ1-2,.,CASSLLSGSNYGYTF,TGTGCCAGCAGTTTATTATCAGGGTCCAACTATGGCTACACCTTC
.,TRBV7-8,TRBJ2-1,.,CASSSGRAYNEQFF,TGTGCCAGCAGCTCGGGCAGGGCCTACAATGAGCAGTTCTTC
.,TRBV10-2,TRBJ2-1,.,CASSESSQGEQFF,TGCGCCAGCAGTGAGTCTAGCCAGGGTGAGCAGTTCTTC
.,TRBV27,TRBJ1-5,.,CASSHYLQPQHF,TGTGCCAGCAGCCACTATCTGCAGCCCCAGCATTTT
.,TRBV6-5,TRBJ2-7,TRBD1,CASSITGTGIEQYF,TGTGCCAGCAGTATAACCGGGACAGGGATCGAGCAGTACTTC
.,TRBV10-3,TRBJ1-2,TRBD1,CAIRTGQGAGGYTF,TGTGCCATCAGGACGGGACAGGGGGCGGGTGGCTACACCTTC
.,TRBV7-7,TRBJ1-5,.,CASSLACGNQPQHF,TGTGCTAGCAGCTTAGCATGCGGGAATCAGCCCCAGCATTTT
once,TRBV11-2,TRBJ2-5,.,CASSLDHTPKTQYF,TGTGCCAGCAGCTTAGATCACACCCCGAAGACCCAGTACTTC
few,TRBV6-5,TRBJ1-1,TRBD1,CAGRGTGGWTEAFF,TGTGCCGGCAGAGGGACAGGGGGTTGGACTGAAGCTTTCTTT
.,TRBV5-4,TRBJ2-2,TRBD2,CASSLESGRHTGELFF,TGTGCCAGCAGCTTGGAGAGCGGGAGGCACACCGGGGAGCTGTTTTTT
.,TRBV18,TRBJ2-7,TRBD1,CASSPRGQGATYEQYF,TGTGCCAGCTCACCACGCGGACAGGGGGCTACCTACGAGCAGTACTTC